This section outlines one T cell receptor (beta chain) sequence together with its context. This sample was included in a study of blood T cell repertoires in COVID-19. About the study: COVID-19 samples, acute and convalescent, were from the United States, Italy and Spain. T cells, B-cell-depleted T cells, or PBMCs supplied cDNA or gDNA.

This CDR3 contains 13 residues. Unmatched junction bases numbered 1, after V lost 4 bases and J lost 2 bases. Germline CDR1 MGHRA, CDR2 YSYEKL. Source study methods: Cell counts per sample came from amplifying reference gene primers. TCRdb's copy holds only in-frame clones and misses some; the assay was immunoSEQ multiplex PCR. D and trimming were read from the DNA, whereas the V and J calls and clone size are those reported in that table. The sample has 150,000 to 200,000 clones, around nine tenths seen once. The V gene is TRBV4-1, the J gene TRBJ1-2; the match to TRBD1 covers 7 bases. The receptor comes from a man between 65 and 85 years old with acute or convalescent COVID-19. The sample comprised peripheral blood. Here the CDR3 reads CASSPGQNYGYTF. As DNA, the CDR3 is TGCGCCAGCAGCCCGGGACAGAACTATGGCTACACCTTC.